This T cell receptor beta chain came from a study of T-cell memory formation after mild COVID-19. Study summary: Largely, the TCR clusters proved donor specific.

TCRdb ran MiXCR on the 5' RACE reads and lists one entry per CDR3 protein. The data contain about 160,000 distinct CDR3 sequences, roughly 31% of them singletons. Sequencing input: PBMCs or a T cell subset sorted from them (not recorded which). The TCR originated in an adult woman who had mild COVID-19 (a few samples of this study predate the infection). Cell type and time point are not known.

CDR3 residues: CATSRRGGSNQPQHF. CDR3 sequence (DNA): TGTGCCACCAGCAGACGGGGTGGGAGCAATCAGCCCCAGCATTTT. The chain couples TRBV15 to TRBJ1-5, with D hard to call. CDR1 LNHNV and CDR2 YYDKDF come from the germline V gene (reference sequence). Trimming took off 2 bases at V and 1 base at J, with 9 bases between the two ends. There are 15 residues in the CDR3.